The 18 T cell receptor beta chains given below trace back to one sample, sequenced in a study of blood T cell repertoires in COVID-19 (dated by TCRdb to 2018 to 2020). Library preparation was by the immunoSEQ multiplex PCR assay. What TCRdb holds here is the immuneACCESS table cut down to in-frame rearrangements. Part of the clones is not present; checked against another copy, under half of the missing clones reflect an unresolved V gene, and the others are unexplained. The sample contains about 300,000 clones, about 87% of them found a single time. Together, the top ten hold 1.3% of the sample. Sequencing used peripheral blood. Receptor source: a man between 65 and 85 years old with acute or convalescent COVID-19.

This chain links TRBV14 with TRBJ2-7, with TRBD1 matching 10 bases. This CDR3 region has 16 residues. V was pared by 0 bases and J by 6 bases, with 8 bases of the junction left unmatched. In germline, CDR1 is SGHDN, CDR2 FVKESK. CDR3 sequence reads: CASSQDPRQGAAEQYF. CDR3 DNA: TGTGCCAGCAGCCAAGACCCCAGACAGGGGGCGGCCGAGCAGTACTTC.

V usage is TRBV19 and J usage is TRBJ2-7; D unresolved. The CDR3 totals 14 residues. With 4 bases removed from V and 6 bases from J, the gap between germline ends came to 16 bases. Germline values: CDR1 LNHDA, CDR2 SQIVND (reference sequence). CDR3 bases: TGTGCCAGTAGTACCCAGCTCGGGTCTCTCGAGCAGTACTTC. Protein sequence: CASSTQLGSLEQYF.

This chain connects TRBV10-1 to TRBJ2-1; TRBD1 aligns across 7 bases. The ends lost 5 bases at V and 5 bases at J; junction bases unmatched: 6. The CDR3 has 14 residues. The germline CDR1 and CDR2 sequences are WNHNN and SYGVQD (reference sequence). The CDR3 coding sequence is TGCGCCAGCAGTCTGACAGGGACGAACAATGAGCAGTTCTTC. Protein sequence: CASSLTGTNNEQFF.

The chain uses TRBV5-6 and TRBJ1-3; tentative D call: TRBD1 (5 bases). This CDR3 comprises 14 residues. Germline CDR1 and CDR2: SGHDT and YYEEEE. V was cut by 2 bases and J by 9 bases, with 15 bases left in between. The CDR3 coding sequence is TGTGCCAGCAGCTTTGGACATACGGGAGGCACCATATATTTT. It is translated as CASSFGHTGGTIYF.

The chain couples TRBV6-2 or TRBV6-3 to TRBJ1-1, with D possibly being TRBD1 (5 bases). V shed 2 bases and J shed 5 bases, with 12 bases lying between them. This CDR3 region has 14 residues. Germline V gene lookup returns CDR1 MNHEY and CDR2 SVGEGT. This CDR3 reads CASSYPEQGTEAFF. The CDR3 region has the DNA TGTGCCAGCAGTTACCCCGAGCAGGGAACTGAAGCTTTCTTT.

This chain joins TRBV3-1 (or the pseudogene TRBV3-2) and TRBJ1-3; possible D gene TRBD1, 5 bases. Trimming left V 4 bases short and J 0 bases short, with 10 bases between. Germline CDR1 and CDR2: LGHDT and YNNKEL (reference sequence). The CDR3 extends over 15 amino acids. CDR3 sequence (DNA): TGTGCCAGCAGCCGACGACAGCTCTCTGGAAACACCATATATTTT. It translates to CASSRRQLSGNTIYF.

The table lists this clone with a few counts. The chain employs TRBV27 and TRBJ1-6; 10 bases are a match to TRBD1. The ends lost 6 bases at V and 6 bases at J; junction bases unmatched: 17. The CDR3 spans 19 residues. Germline values: CDR1 MNHEY, CDR2 SMNVEV (reference sequence). CDR3 bases: TGTGCCAGCAGAAACTTTCCCGGGACAGGGGTCTCGGGTAATTCACCCCTCCACTTT. Translating it yields CASRNFPGTGVSGNSPLHF.

In this sample, this clone turned up a few times. The chain combines TRBV19 with TRBJ1-5, with 8 bases that match TRBD1. The CDR3 is 13 residues long. Germline-derived CDR1 and CDR2 are LNHDA and SQIVND (reference sequence). The V and J ends lost 6 bases and 7 bases, in that order; junction bases with no gene match: 5. The CDR3 protein is CASREQGEQPQHF. In nucleotides, the CDR3 is TGTGCCAGTAGGGAACAGGGGGAACAGCCCCAGCATTTT.

This chain connects TRBV4-3 to TRBJ2-1; 10 positions match TRBD2. V trimming: 1 base; J trimming: 3 bases; junction bases outside the gene matches: 3. CDR1 LGHNA and CDR2 YSLEER come from the germline V gene. The CDR3 runs to 16 residues. This CDR3 is CASSQAIAGGYNEQFF. In nucleotides, the CDR3 is TGCGCCAGCAGCCAAGCTATAGCGGGGGGCTACAATGAGCAGTTCTTC.

The chain uses TRBV18 and TRBJ2-1; D call uncertain. CDR1 KGHSH and CDR2 LQKENI come from the germline V gene. Deletions cut 2 bases from V and 7 bases from J, with 6 bases between. The CDR3 spans 12 residues. CDR3 in DNA: TGTGCCAGCTCACCAATCGGGAATGAGCAGTTCTTC. Translated, it gives CASSPIGNEQFF.

This clone was found a few times. CDR3 DNA: TGTGCCAGCAGCTTAGGACGGGGCGGGGCCAGCACAGATACGCAGTATTTT. Protein sequence: CASSLGRGGASTDTQYF. The genes are TRBV7-9 and TRBJ2-3; D might be TRBD2 (6 bases). The CDR3 runs to 17 residues. The germline V gene encodes CDR1 SEHNR and CDR2 FQNEAQ (reference sequence). The V and J ends lost 1 base and 0 bases respectively, with 14 bases between them.

This sequence joins TRBV7-3 and TRBJ2-3; 8 bases line up with TRBD2. This CDR3 has 15 amino acids. Unmatched junction bases numbered 8, after V lost 5 bases and J lost 4 bases. Germline V gene data show CDR1 as SGHTA and CDR2 as FQGTGA. The CDR3 sequence: CASSENGGAPDTQYF. Written as DNA, the CDR3 is TGTGCCAGCAGCGAAAACGGGGGGGCCCCAGATACGCAGTATTTT.

This clone was seen only once. The V call is TRBV7-2, the J call TRBJ2-1; 9 bases line up with TRBD2. Trimming took 6 bases from V and 5 from J; bases not matched to a gene: 11. The CDR3 length is 16 residues. Per the germline V gene, CDR1 is SGHTA and CDR2 is FQGNSA. CDR3 in amino acids: CASSLGGSGRDNEQFF. The CDR3 bases are TGTGCCAGCAGTCTAGGGGGTAGCGGGAGAGACAATGAGCAGTTCTTC.

This sequence joins TRBV5-1 and TRBJ2-2; D call uncertain. Germline V gene sequence: CDR1 SGHRS, CDR2 YFSETQ. With 4 bases removed from V and 3 bases from J, the gap between germline ends came to 10 bases. This CDR3 is 14 amino acids long. This CDR3 is CASSPRIDTGELFF. The CDR3 DNA reads as TGCGCCAGCAGCCCAAGAATAGACACCGGGGAGCTGTTTTTT.

V and J are TRBV13 and TRBJ1-6; the match to TRBD1 covers 9 bases. The junction had 9 bases not matched to a gene; V was cut back by 5 bases and J by 13 bases. The germline V gene encodes CDR1 PRHDT and CDR2 FYEKMQ (reference sequence). The CDR3 consists of 14 residues. The CDR3 DNA follows: TGTGCCAGCAGCCGGGGACAGGGAAGTGGTCCCCTCCACTTT. Translation gives CASSRGQGSGPLHF.

V and J are TRBV19 and TRBJ1-5; 10 bases are a match to TRBD1. V lost 3 bases to trimming and J lost 5 bases; unmatched junction nucleotides: 1. Germline CDR1 is LNHDA and CDR2 is SQIVND (reference sequence). The CDR3 length is 14 residues. CDR3 amino acids: CASSIDRGHQPQHF. As DNA, the CDR3 is TGTGCCAGTAGTATCGACAGGGGGCATCAGCCCCAGCATTTT.

The chain employs TRBV3-1 (or the pseudogene TRBV3-2) and TRBJ2-1; 9 nucleotides align to TRBD2. The CDR3 extends over 17 amino acids. Germline-derived CDR1 and CDR2 are LGHDT and YNNKEL (reference sequence). With 0 bases clipped from V and 2 bases from J, the junction kept 5 bases outside the gene matches. The CDR3 sequence is CASSQDVSGGTYNEQFF. DNA for the CDR3: TGTGCCAGCAGCCAAGATGTGAGCGGGGGGACCTACAATGAGCAGTTCTTC.

The J gene is TRBJ1-2, the V gene TRBV28, with 9 positions matching TRBD1. This CDR3 contains 16 residues. The V and J ends lost 5 bases and 4 bases, in that order; junction bases with no gene match: 11. Germline values: CDR1 MDHEN, CDR2 SYDVKM. The CDR3 is CASSTPGQGPGYGYTF. CDR3 DNA sequence: TGTGCCAGCAGTACCCCGGGACAGGGCCCTGGCTATGGCTACACCTTC.